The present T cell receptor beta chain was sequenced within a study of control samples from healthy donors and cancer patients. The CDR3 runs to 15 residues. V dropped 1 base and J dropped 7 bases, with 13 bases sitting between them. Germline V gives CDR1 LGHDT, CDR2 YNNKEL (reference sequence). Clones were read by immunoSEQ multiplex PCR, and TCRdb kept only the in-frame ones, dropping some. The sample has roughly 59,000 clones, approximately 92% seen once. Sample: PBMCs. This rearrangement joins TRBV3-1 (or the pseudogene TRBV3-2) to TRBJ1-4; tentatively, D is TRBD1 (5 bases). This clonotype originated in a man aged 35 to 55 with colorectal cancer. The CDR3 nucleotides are TGTGCCAGCAGCCAAGGGGCAGGGACCGGTGAAAAACTGTTTTTT. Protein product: CASSQGAGTGEKLFF.